This T cell receptor beta chain comes out of a study of graft-versus-host responses after intestinal transplantation. Method: immunoSEQ multiplex PCR; TCRdb's copy keeps in-frame clones and lacks some. In the table there are approximately 9,800 clones, under 35% of which are singletons. Germline CDR1 and CDR2: SGHNT and YENEEA. This CDR3 has 14 amino acids. The germline V and J ends were trimmed by 3 bases and 0 bases, with 7 bases remaining between them. The TCR comes from a human patient who was an organ donor for intestinal transplantation. The chain recombines TRBV11-3 with TRBJ2-3, with no clear D. Sample: alloreactive CD4+ T cells from a mixed lymphocyte reaction culture, taken before transplantation. The sample's subset: CFSE-low proliferating T cells sorted from approximately 6-day pre-transplant mixed lymphocyte reaction (GvH or HvG direction). The CDR3 region is CASSFMASTDTQYF. The CDR3 DNA reads TGTGCCAGCAGCTTTATGGCTAGCACAGATACGCAGTATTTT. Supplemented by reference TRBV11-3 and TRBJ2-3, the full variable domain reads EAGVVQSPRYKIIEKKQPVAFWCNPISGHNTLYWYLQNLGQGPELLIRYENEEAVDDSQLPKDRFSAERLKGVDSTLKIQPAELGDSAVYLCASSFMASTDTQYFGPGTRLTVL.